This T cell receptor beta chain was recovered during a study of shared clonotypes between healthy human individuals. Study-level points and caveats: Rarefaction exposed incomplete sorted-subset sequencing despite large depth. Investigators expected sequencing depth to affect clonotype sharing among donors. Clonotype sharing across a few donors was observed for around 5% of naive CD4 clonotypes.

Sorted-subset replicate PCR reactions were performed with about 200 ng DNA, corresponding to about 30,000 T cell genomes. Generated by immunoSEQ multiplex PCR, the TCRdb table keeps only in-frame clones and is missing some. This sample has approximately 740,000 clones, with 92% found just once. Concerning this clone: No antigen is known for it.

Naive CD8 cells, CD45RO-negative and positively selected for CCR7, excluded terminally differentiated effector memory CD45RA+ cells. CDR1 MNHEY and CDR2 SMNVEV come from the germline V gene (reference sequence). This CDR3 has 15 residues. V was pared by 4 bases and J by 5 bases, with 9 bases of the junction left unmatched. The specimen sequenced was naive CD8+ T cells sorted from blood. The chain employs TRBV27 and TRBJ2-5, with TRBD1 matching over 8 bases. This sequence was found in a man aged 25-45 years in good health. The CDR3 nucleotides are TGTGCCAGCAGTTGGCTAGGGACAGGCGGGGAGACCCAGTACTTC. It is translated as CASSWLGTGGETQYF.